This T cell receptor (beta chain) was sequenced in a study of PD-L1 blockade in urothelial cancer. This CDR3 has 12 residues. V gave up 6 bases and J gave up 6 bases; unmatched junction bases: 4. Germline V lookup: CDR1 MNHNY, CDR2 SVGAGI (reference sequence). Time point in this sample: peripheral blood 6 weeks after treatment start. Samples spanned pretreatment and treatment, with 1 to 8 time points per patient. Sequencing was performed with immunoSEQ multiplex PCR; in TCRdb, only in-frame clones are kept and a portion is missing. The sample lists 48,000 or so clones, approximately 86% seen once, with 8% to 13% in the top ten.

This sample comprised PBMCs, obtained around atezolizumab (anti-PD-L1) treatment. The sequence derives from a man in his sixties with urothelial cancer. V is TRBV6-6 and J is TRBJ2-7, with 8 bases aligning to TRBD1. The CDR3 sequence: CASRAGGAEQYF. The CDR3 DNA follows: TGTGCCAGCAGGGCAGGGGGCGCCGAGCAGTACTTC.